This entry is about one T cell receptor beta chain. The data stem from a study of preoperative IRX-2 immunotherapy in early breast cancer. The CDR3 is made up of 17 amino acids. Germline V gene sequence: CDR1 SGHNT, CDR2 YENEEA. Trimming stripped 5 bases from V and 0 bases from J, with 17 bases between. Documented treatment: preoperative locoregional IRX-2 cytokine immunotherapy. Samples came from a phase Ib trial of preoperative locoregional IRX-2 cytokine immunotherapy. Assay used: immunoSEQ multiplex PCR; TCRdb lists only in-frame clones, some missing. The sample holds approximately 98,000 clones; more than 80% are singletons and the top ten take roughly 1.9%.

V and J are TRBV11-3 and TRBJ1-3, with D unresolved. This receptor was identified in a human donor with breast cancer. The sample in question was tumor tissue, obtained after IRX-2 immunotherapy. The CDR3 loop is CASSPRYPSFSGNTIYF. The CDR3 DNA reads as TGTGCCAGCAGCCCAAGATATCCATCGTTCTCTGGAAACACCATATATTTT.